This paragraph reports one TCR beta chain. This clone's antigen is unknown. Base qualities are not provided; no much larger clone lies one nucleotide away. Unstimulated PBMCs, after thawing, were stained for CD3, CD4 and CD8 and then FACS-sorted into CD3+CD4+ and CD3+CD8+ populations. All 8 studied subjects were randomized to withdrawal of immunosuppression. Genomic DNA was isolated with the Qiagen DNeasy Blood and Tissue Kit. High-throughput TCRbeta CDR3 sequencing of frozen genomic DNA was performed by immunoSEQ, with PCR amplification, mapping, bias correction and internal controls included. The study's processing was this. Only productive rearrangements were retained, with each unique TCRbeta sequence defined by its CDR3 nucleotide sequence together with its V and J gene. Donor-reactive sequences required at least 5-fold expansion in CFSE-low cells versus unstimulated pre-transplant cells and at least 0.01% frequency. Per-subject minimum frequency thresholds, based on the lowest-template unstimulated sample, ensured at least 90% detection power. Repertoire turnover was measured by Jensen-Shannon divergence between the top 1000 TCRbeta sequences post- and pre-transplant. Changes in detection of donor-reactive sequences were tested with two-sided Fisher's exact tests. This is the immuneACCESS table as TCRdb keeps it, with only in-frame sequences that have V and J called. A part of the clones is gone; compared with another copy, unresolved V genes explain less than half, and the rest is unexplained. That table gives V, J and clone size, and the DNA gave D and trimming. The sample profile shows roughly 67,000 clones; 90% to 95% of them were found once. The ten biggest clones cover 0.75% to 1% of the sample.

The CDR3 contains 14 residues, cysteine and phenylalanine counted. Only the CDR3 portion is preserved as DNA: 42 bases, with reading frame beginning at the first base. Trimmed from V: 2 bases; trimmed from J: 2 bases; junction bases lacking a gene match: 2. Reading the germline V gene (reference sequence) gives CDR1 MNHEY and CDR2 SMNVEV. The sample comes from a study of T cell clones after liver transplantation (dated by TCRdb to the late 2010s). Regarding the study in general: The samples were obtained from ITN030ST, a randomized trial that attempted immunosuppression withdrawal within 2 years after liver transplantation. Donor-reactive T cell clones were identified by TCRbeta sequencing after a pre-transplant mixed lymphocyte reaction and then tracked in post-transplant blood. As an antigen-independent comparator for the donor-reactive sequences, third party-reactive TCRbeta sequences from pre-transplant MLRs were identified as well. Three of the eight recipients were HCV-positive; the others were transplanted for non-autoimmune, non-viral indications. No induction therapy was given to the subjects, and standard immunosuppression was administered until randomization at 12-24 months post-transplant. To count as tolerant, a recipient had to stay completely off immunosuppression for at least one year without liver enzymes climbing beyond twice the upper limit of normal. Blood samples were collected pre-transplant, pre-randomization before withdrawal, and post-randomization after either full withdrawal or failed withdrawal. The studied cohort comprised 8 liver transplant recipients, 3 classified as tolerant and 5 as non-tolerant.

The paper as a whole reports these results and caveats: Donor-reactive sequences decreased more than third party-reactive sequences, which suggests partial antigen-specific deletion that was not related to withdrawal success. Because allograft tissue specimens were not available, migration of donor-reactive T cells into the graft, rather than deletion, may have occurred. In a couple of subjects, low numbers of available donor cells limited the measurable donor-reactive repertoire. Conclusions were preliminary, limited by small, heterogeneous patient numbers and non-standardized post-transplant time points. When repertoire turnover was taken into account, detection of donor-reactive sequences was significantly reduced in 7 of 8 subjects for CD4 and in 8 of 8 subjects for CD8. A significant post-transplant decrease in circulating donor-reactive CD4 TCRbeta sequences was observed in most of the 8 subjects, irrespective of tolerance or HCV status.

The starting material was CD4+ T cells from blood, obtained approximately 26 months after liver transplant. The chain is made from TRBV27 and TRBJ2-7; 8 of the junction bases match TRBD1. The clonotype was recovered from a human patient who received a liver transplant. After transplantation, some T cells may belong to the graft donor instead of the recipient. CDR3 protein: CASSLGQGTYEQYF. The base sequence is TGTGCCAGCAGTTTAGGACAGGGAACCTACGAGCAGTACTTC.